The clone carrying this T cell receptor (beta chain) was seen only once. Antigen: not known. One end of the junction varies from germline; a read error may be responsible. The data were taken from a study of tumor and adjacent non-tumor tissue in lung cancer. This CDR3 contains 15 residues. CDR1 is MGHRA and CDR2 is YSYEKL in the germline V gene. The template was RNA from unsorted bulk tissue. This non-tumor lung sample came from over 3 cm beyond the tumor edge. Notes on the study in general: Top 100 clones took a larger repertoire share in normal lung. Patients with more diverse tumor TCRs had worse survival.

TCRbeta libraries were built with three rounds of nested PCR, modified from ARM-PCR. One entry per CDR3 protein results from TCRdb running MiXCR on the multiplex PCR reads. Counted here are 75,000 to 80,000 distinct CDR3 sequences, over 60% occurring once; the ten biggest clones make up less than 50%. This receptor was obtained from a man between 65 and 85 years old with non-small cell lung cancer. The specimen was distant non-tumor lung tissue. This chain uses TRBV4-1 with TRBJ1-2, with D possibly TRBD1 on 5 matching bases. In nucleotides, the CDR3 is TGCGCCAGCGGCCAAGACGCCATAGGCTATACAGGCTACACGTTC. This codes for CASGQDAIGYTGYTF.